This T cell receptor beta chain was observed in a study of T-cell memory formation after mild COVID-19. This CDR3 spans 16 amino acids. The germline V gene has CDR1 SGHVS and CDR2 FNYEAQ. J was trimmed by 5 bases and V by 5 bases; bases with no gene match: 14. From the 5' RACE reads, TCRdb called clonotypes with MiXCR, one entry per CDR3 protein. The sample consists of 450,000 or so distinct CDR3 sequences, approximately 25% of them appearing once. The sequence derives from an adult woman who had mild COVID-19 (a few samples of this study predate the infection). Cell type and time point are not known. Sequences were obtained from PBMCs or a T cell subset sorted from them (not recorded which). The chain links TRBV7-6 to TRBJ1-1; TRBD1 agrees at 7 bases. CDR3 DNA sequence: TGTGCCAGCAGCCCGGAAGTGGGACAGTTTGGAACTGAAGCTTTCTTT. Protein: CASSPEVGQFGTEAFF.